The 21 T cell receptor beta chains listed next were all sequenced from one sample in a study of cytomegalovirus exposure and HLA in healthy donors. Vbeta (60) and Jbeta (13) primers were used in the PCR. Assay: immunoSEQ multiplex PCR; the TCRdb copy retains only in-frame clones and omits some. The sample includes approximately 150,000 clones, around 72% of them seen just once. Sequences were obtained from PBMCs. The source is a man aged 45-60 years in good health and CMV-seronegative.

This chain uses TRBV19 with TRBJ1-6; D is undetermined. The germline V gene has CDR1 LNHDA and CDR2 SQIVND (reference sequence). The CDR3 totals 13 residues. Trimming pared 11 bases from V and 0 bases from J, leaving 8 bases between. The CDR3 reads CAPGSSYNSPLHF. Here the CDR3 DNA reads TGTGCCCCCGGGAGCTCCTATAATTCACCCCTCCACTTT.

The CDR3 DNA follows: TGTGCCAGCAGCCAGACCCTAACGGACAGGGCCTATGGCTACACCTTC. Its protein product is CASSQTLTDRAYGYTF. J is TRBJ1-2 and V is TRBV14, with 8 bases fitting TRBD1. V was pared by 3 bases and J by 4 bases, with 10 bases of the junction left unmatched. Germline CDR1 and CDR2: SGHDN and FVKESK. The CDR3 is 16 residues long.

This clone was observed a handful of times. The CDR3 sequence is CASSLSLKPDYGYTF. CDR3 nucleotides: TGCGCCAGCAGCTTATCTTTAAAACCGGACTATGGCTACACCTTC. This chain uses TRBV5-1 with TRBJ1-2; D unresolved. Germline V lookup: CDR1 SGHRS, CDR2 YFSETQ. V lost 2 bases and J 3 bases, leaving 14 bases between the germline ends. This CDR3 is built from 15 residues.

CDR3 protein: CASSQERRGGNMGRIDEQFF. The CDR3 bases are TGCGCCAGCAGCCAAGAAAGGCGGGGGGGAAATATGGGTAGGATCGATGAGCAGTTCTTC. The V and J genes are TRBV4-1 and TRBJ2-1, with 9 bases fitting TRBD2. This CDR3 is built from 20 residues. The ends lost 0 bases at V and 8 bases at J; junction bases unmatched: 20. CDR1 is MGHRA and CDR2 is YSYEKL in the germline V gene.

In its sample, this clone was seen once. This chain uses TRBV7-8 with TRBJ2-7; 9 bases map to TRBD1. The CDR3 sequence is 13 residues long. After removal of 4 bases from V and 6 bases from J, the junction contained 4 bases not matched to a gene. Germline V gene lookup returns CDR1 SGHVS and CDR2 FQNEAQ. In nucleotides, the CDR3 is TGTGCCAGCAGCTCCGGGACAGGGCGCGAGCAGTACTTC. Encoded protein: CASSSGTGREQYF. The full variable domain, with the rest looked up from reference TRBV7-8 and TRBJ2-7, is GAGVSQSPRYKVAKRGQDVALRCDPISGHVSLFWYQQALGQGPEFLTYFQNEAQLDKSGLPSDRFFAERPEGSVSTLKIQRTQQEDSAVYLCASSSGTGREQYFGPGTRLTVT.

This chain links TRBV7-2 with TRBJ1-6; tentatively, D is TRBD1 (6 bases). Germline V gene sequence: CDR1 SGHTA, CDR2 FQGNSA. This CDR3 region has 13 residues. V was pared by 1 base and J by 9 bases, with 7 bases between. CDR3 sequence: CASSLDRVSPLHF. CDR3 DNA sequence: TGTGCCAGCAGCTTAGACAGGGTTTCACCCCTCCACTTT.

The V and J genes are TRBV28 and TRBJ1-2; a weak D match, TRBD1 (6 bases). This CDR3 has 16 amino acids. Germline assignment: CDR1 MDHEN and CDR2 SYDVKM. Trimming removed 3 bases from V and 8 bases from J, with 22 bases in between. The chain's CDR3 is CASSFLEGEPRGGYTF. CDR3 sequence (DNA): TGTGCCAGCAGTTTCCTCGAGGGGGAGCCTCGGGGCGGCTACACCTTC.

The chain joins TRBV19 to TRBJ1-2, with D perhaps TRBD1 (5 bases). Germline V gives CDR1 LNHDA, CDR2 SQIVND (reference sequence). The CDR3 has 13 amino acids. Trimming pared 8 bases from V and 3 bases from J, leaving 13 bases between. The CDR3 nucleotides read TGTGCCAGTGCACCGGGACTCTACTATGGCTACACCTTC. Amino acid sequence: CASAPGLYYGYTF.

The rearrangement links TRBV2 to TRBJ2-1, with 10 bases aligning to TRBD1. The CDR3 covers 15 residues. Per the germline V gene, CDR1 is SNHLY and CDR2 is FYNNEI. V was pared by 6 bases and J by 4 bases, with 6 bases of the junction left unmatched. CDR3: CASRYDRGQYNEQFF. CDR3 nucleotide sequence: TGTGCCAGCAGGTATGACAGGGGGCAGTACAATGAGCAGTTCTTC.

This clone appeared a few times. The V and J genes are TRBV6-5 and TRBJ2-7; D perhaps matches TRBD1 (5 bases). V shed 0 bases and J shed 4 bases, with 13 bases lying between them. The germline CDR1 and CDR2 sequences are MNHEY and SVGAGI. CDR3 size: 15 residues. The DNA of the CDR3 is TGTGCCAGCAGTTACTCGAAGGGGCAGATTTACGAGCAGTACTTC. It encodes CASSYSKGQIYEQYF.

The rearrangement uses TRBV6-1 and TRBJ1-1; possible D gene TRBD1, 6 bases. The V end was cut by 2 bases, the J end by 0 bases, with 16 bases between. The CDR3 length is 17 residues. The germline V gene has CDR1 MNHNS and CDR2 SASEGT. The CDR3 is CASSERTGGHMNTEAFF. DNA of the CDR3: TGTGCCAGCAGTGAAAGAACTGGGGGACACATGAACACTGAAGCTTTCTTT.

The V call is TRBV13, the J call TRBJ1-2, with 7 bases aligning to TRBD1. Germline lookup yields CDR1 PRHDT and CDR2 FYEKMQ (reference sequence). V dropped 6 bases and J dropped 4; count of bases not matched to a gene: 11. This CDR3 comprises 15 residues. The CDR3 is CASRRTGDPTYGYTF. For the CDR3, the DNA is TGTGCCAGCAGGCGCACAGGGGACCCCACCTATGGCTACACCTTC.

J is TRBJ1-1 and V is TRBV6-6, with D possibly being TRBD1 (6 bases). The CDR3 spans 15 residues. Deletions cut 0 bases from V and 4 bases from J, with 12 bases between. Germline assignment: CDR1 MNHNY and CDR2 SVGAGI (reference sequence). CDR3 protein: CASSYSAGEGTEAFF. CDR3 DNA: TGTGCCAGCAGTTACTCGGCAGGGGAGGGCACTGAAGCTTTCTTT.

The chain couples TRBV10-3 to TRBJ1-2; D remains ambiguous. Germline CDR1 and CDR2: ENHRY and SYGVKD. CDR3 length equals 15 residues. Trimming removed 0 bases from V and 0 bases from J, with 8 bases in between. CDR3 sequence: CAISESEGSNYGYTF. In DNA, the CDR3 is TGTGCCATCAGTGAGTCAGAGGGTTCTAACTATGGCTACACCTTC.

The V and J genes are TRBV10-3 and TRBJ2-5, with 9 bases that match TRBD2. The germline V gene has CDR1 ENHRY and CDR2 SYGVKD. After removal of 8 bases from V and 0 bases from J, the junction contained 10 bases not matched to a gene. CDR3 length equals 16 residues. In DNA form, the CDR3 reads TGTGCCATCCCCTGCGGGGGGGGGCCTTACCAAGAGACCCAGTACTTC. It is translated as CAIPCGGGPYQETQYF.

The V call is TRBV5-1, the J call TRBJ1-1; D might be TRBD1 (5 bases). Germline CDR1 reads SGHRS; CDR2 reads YFSETQ. The CDR3 extends over 14 amino acids. The V and J ends lost 1 base and 1 base respectively, with 8 bases between them. Here the CDR3 reads CASSLSTGNTEAFF. DNA for the CDR3: TGCGCCAGCAGCTTGTCCACAGGGAACACTGAAGCTTTCTTT.

V is TRBV18 and J is TRBJ1-1, with D possibly TRBD1 on 6 matching bases. The CDR3 runs to 12 residues. Deletions cut 8 bases from V and 5 bases from J, with 12 bases between. Germline CDR1 is KGHSH and CDR2 is LQKENI. DNA of the CDR3: TGTGCCAGCACTTCAAGGGGGACTGAAGCTTTCTTT. As protein: CASTSRGTEAFF.

This clone was seen just once. This chain joins TRBV5-1 and TRBJ1-2, with D unresolved. The CDR3 is made up of 12 amino acids. V was cut by 4 bases and J by 3 bases, with 7 bases left in between. Looked up from germline, CDR1 is SGHRS and CDR2 is YFSETQ. CDR3 in DNA: TGCGCCAGCAGCATCCTTGACTATGGCTACACCTTC. This encodes CASSILDYGYTF.

V gene TRBV10-1 combines with J gene TRBJ2-7; 8 bases align to TRBD1. This CDR3 is 16 amino acids long. CDR1 and CDR2 (germline): WNHNN, SYGVQD (reference sequence). Trimming at V came to 3 bases and at J to 3 bases, leaving 10 bases not matched to a gene. CDR3 DNA: TGCGCCAGCAGTGACCTGAGGACAGGGAAGGGCTACGAGCAGTACTTC. This sequence encodes CASSDLRTGKGYEQYF.

The chain is built from TRBV18 and TRBJ1-2; D unclear. The germline gives CDR1 KGHSH, CDR2 LQKENI. V was pared by 3 bases and J by 3 bases, with 14 bases between. CDR3 size: 15 residues. The CDR3 protein is CASSPRGSPDYGYTF. CDR3 DNA sequence: TGTGCCAGCTCACCTCGAGGCTCACCGGACTATGGCTACACCTTC.

The chain couples TRBV19 to TRBJ1-5; 7 nucleotides line up with TRBD1. The germline V gene has CDR1 LNHDA and CDR2 SQIVND (reference sequence). Trimming took 10 bases from V and 2 from J; bases not matched to a gene: 14. CDR3 length: 16 residues. The CDR3 coding sequence is TGTGCCACCAAACAAATTACAGGGGCGGGCAATCAGCCCCAGCATTTT. This codes for CATKQITGAGNQPQHF.